This T cell receptor beta chain derives from a study of blood T cell repertoires in COVID-19. At the level of the study: The origin of the acute and convalescent COVID-19 samples was the United States, Italy and Spain. The analysed material was cDNA or gDNA that came from T cells, B-cell-depleted T cells, or PBMCs.

The CDR3 covers 15 residues. V was pared by 2 bases and J by 7 bases, with 11 bases of the junction left unmatched. CDR1 is LGHDT, CDR2 YNNKEL, per germline (reference sequence). Authors' data handling: Nucleated cell counts were estimated from reference gene primer amplification. Method: immunoSEQ multiplex PCR; TCRdb's copy keeps in-frame clones and lacks some. That table gives V, J and clone size, and the DNA gave D and trimming. The sample contains over 250,000 clones, approximately 86% of which appear only once. This clone occurred a few times. The material sequenced was peripheral blood. This TCR was recovered from a man aged 35-49 years who had recovered from COVID-19. The chain joins TRBV3-1 (or the pseudogene TRBV3-2) to TRBJ2-7, with 7 bases that match TRBD1. CDR3 sequence: CASSQNDRALGEQYF. The DNA for the CDR3 is TGTGCCAGCAGCCAAAACGACAGGGCGTTAGGGGAGCAGTACTTC.